The following is a T cell receptor (beta chain) sequence with its context. What it binds is not known. Germline V gene sequence: CDR1 SQVTM, CDR2 ANQGSEA. The ends were cut back, 7 bases at V and 0 bases at J, with 8 bases in the middle. This CDR3 has 12 residues. Indicated treatment: oral pan-JAK inhibitor, 5-10 mg twice daily. Lesional scalp punch biopsies and peripheral blood came from alopecia areata patients. This entry is derived from a study of CD8+ T cells in alopecia areata. Reverse transcription of extracted RNA yielded cDNA, which provided the sequencing template. Sequencing used immunoSEQ multiplex PCR; TCRdb keeps in-frame clones, though not all of them. The sample carries 120,000 or so clones, 61% recorded once. Study-wide points: Among the top 100, expanded CD8+ clones were significantly decreased by tofacitinib, as was scalp clonality.

The material sequenced was CD4+ T cells sorted from blood, taken at week 4, from a patient treated with tofacitinib. This rearrangement joins TRBV29-1 to TRBJ2-3; no firm D call. The TCR sequence derives from a human donor with alopecia areata. The CDR3 DNA follows: TGCAGCGGCCGTGGTAGCACAGATACGCAGTATTTT. Translating gives CSGRGSTDTQYF.